One sample yielded the 10 T cell receptor beta chains listed below, sequenced in a study of CD8 T cells in ankylosing spondylitis (dated by TCRdb to between 2016 and 2019). Library construction relied on 5' RACE. Data came from an Illumina HiSeq 2500. The raw public data were reprocessed by TCRdb itself: fastp quality trimming at Q25, MiXCR clonotype calling, in-frame beta chains only. Each record represents a unique CDR3 protein, reported with the most common genes and DNA among its rows. Recorded for this sample are about 160,000 distinct CDR3 sequences; 44% of them occurred a single time. The ten largest clones add up to over 12% of the sample. The specimen was synovial fluid, either unsorted or a sorted T cell fraction (not recorded which). The receptors were sampled from a male donor with ankylosing spondylitis.

The table lists this clonotype with a few counts. The chain joins TRBV11-2 to TRBJ2-4; 15 positions agree with TRBD2. Unmatched junction bases numbered 5, after V lost 3 bases and J lost 2 bases. Germline V CDR1 and CDR2: SGHAT, FQNNGV. This CDR3 is built from 18 residues. The CDR3 sequence is CASSFRTSGRGSKNIQYF. The CDR3 DNA reads TGTGCCAGCAGCTTTCGGACTAGCGGGAGGGGATCCAAAAACATTCAGTACTTC. Full variable domain (outside the CDR3, taken from reference TRBV11-2 and TRBJ2-4): EAGVAQSPRYKIIEKRQSVAFWCNPISGHATLYWYQQILGQGPKLLIQFQNNGVVDDSQLPKDRFSAERLKGVDSTLKIQPAKLEDSAVYLCASSFRTSGRGSKNIQYFGAGTRLSVL.

By frequency in the sample, this clonotype is medium-sized. The chain is built from TRBV7-9 and TRBJ1-1, with D tentatively TRBD1 (6 bases). Looked up from germline, CDR1 is SEHNR and CDR2 is FQNEAQ (reference sequence). Between the trimmed V and J ends, which lost 6 bases and 6 bases, there was a span of 17 bases. CDR3 length equals 14 residues. The CDR3 loop is CASRPRDTGAEAFF. The CDR3 nucleotides are TGTGCCAGCAGACCAAGGGACACGGGGGCTGAAGCTTTCTTT.

The rearrangement uses TRBV7-9 and TRBJ2-1; no reliable D call. The CDR3 is made up of 16 amino acids. Trimming took off 1 base at V and 4 bases at J, with 14 bases between the two ends. CDR1 and CDR2 (germline): SEHNR, FQNEAQ (reference sequence). CDR3 DNA sequence: TGTGCCAGCAGCTTAGAAGGATTCGGAGTTTACAATGAGCAGTTCTTC. This gives the protein CASSLEGFGVYNEQFF.

The chain employs TRBV18 and TRBJ1-1, with D hard to call. The germline V gene has CDR1 KGHSH and CDR2 LQKENI. V lost 6 bases and J 5 bases, leaving 13 bases between the germline ends. The CDR3 runs to 13 residues. CDR3 amino acids: CASSTKPQTEAFF. CDR3 in DNA: TGTGCCAGCTCTACGAAGCCCCAAACTGAAGCTTTCTTT.

CDR3 amino acids: CATVSSLTGELFF. For the CDR3, the DNA is TGTGCCACCGTGAGCAGTCTCACCGGGGAGCTGTTTTTT. The V gene is TRBV24-1, the J gene TRBJ2-2; D is ambiguous. V lost 9 bases and J 4 bases, leaving 11 bases between the germline ends. This CDR3 has 13 amino acids. The germline CDR1 and CDR2 sequences are KGHDR and SFDVKD.

This clonotype was found many times. The chain links TRBV27 to TRBJ2-5; 8 positions agree with TRBD2. The CDR3 covers 14 residues. Germline CDR1 MNHEY, CDR2 SMNVEV (reference sequence). V was pared by 2 bases and J by 4 bases, with 3 bases of the junction left unmatched. Here the CDR3 DNA reads TGTGCCAGCAGTTTAGGAGCGGGAGTAGAGACCCAGTACTTC. Its translation: CASSLGAGVETQYF.

This clonotype has just one count. The chain links TRBV11-3 to TRBJ1-1, with 8 bases lining up with TRBD1. CDR3 length: 16 amino acids. Per germline, CDR1 SGHNT and CDR2 YENEEA. Germline trimming cut 3 bases from V and 4 bases from J; bases unmatched to any gene: 10. DNA for the CDR3: TGTGCCAGCAGCTTGGGGTTCGACAGGGGTGGCACTGAAGCTTTCTTT. Residues: CASSLGFDRGGTEAFF. The full variable domain, completed using reference TRBV11-3 and TRBJ1-1, is EAGVVQSPRYKIIEKKQPVAFWCNPISGHNTLYWYLQNLGQGPELLIRYENEEAVDDSQLPKDRFSAERLKGVDSTLKIQPAELGDSAVYLCASSLGFDRGGTEAFFGQGTRLTVV.

This rearrangement joins TRBV5-1 to TRBJ1-5; D call uncertain. The ends were cut back, 3 bases at V and 7 bases at J, with 8 bases in the middle. This CDR3 has 12 amino acids. Germline lookup yields CDR1 SGHRS and CDR2 YFSETQ. CDR3 coding DNA: TGCGCCAGCAGCTCGGGAGACCAGCCCCAGCATTTT. It codes for CASSSGDQPQHF.

This clonotype was recorded a few times. This chain uses TRBV12-3 or TRBV12-4 with TRBJ2-1; no clear D. This CDR3 spans 13 amino acids. Trimming pared 1 base from V and 12 bases from J, leaving 13 bases between. The CDR3 DNA reads as TGTGCCAGCAGTTTAGGGACCCCCGGCTTGCAGTTCTTC. It is translated as CASSLGTPGLQFF.

This chain uses TRBV30 with TRBJ2-3, with D possibly matching TRBD2 (5 bases). The V gene's germline CDR1 is GTSNPN and CDR2 SVGIG (reference sequence). The CDR3 totals 16 residues. V lost 4 bases, J lost 3 bases, and 20 bases lay in between. CDR3 loop: CAWILRPGGPTDTQYF. The CDR3 DNA reads as TGTGCCTGGATCCTTAGGCCGGGCGGGCCGACAGATACGCAGTATTTT.